Following are 29 T cell receptor beta chains from one sample sequenced in a study of Ad26.COV2.S vaccination and SARS-CoV-2 variants (dated by TCRdb to about 2021). The library was generated by the immunoSEQ multiplex PCR assay. What TCRdb holds here is the immuneACCESS table cut down to in-frame rearrangements. Part of the clones is not present; checked against another copy, under half of the missing clones reflect an unresolved V gene, and the others are unexplained. Counted in this sample were about 420,000 clones; around 89% of them appeared once. The ten biggest clones cover approximately 4% of the sample. The sample's treatment or condition, from its label and the paper: about 20 received Ad26.COV2.S at low or high dose, single or two shots; 5 received placebo; per-sample allocation not given. For vaccine and placebo recipients, the sequenced repertoires came from samples collected on day 63 after the first injection.

The material sequenced was peripheral blood, taken in a trial of Ad26.COV2.S vaccine versus placebo. These receptor sequences come from a person aged 18 to 65 who received the Ad26.COV2.S COVID-19 vaccine or a placebo.

This clone has only a few counts. The CDR3 DNA sequence: TGTGCCAGCAGCTCCGGTACGCGACAGAATGAAAAACTGTTTTTT. It encodes CASSSGTRQNEKLFF. V usage is TRBV11-2 and J usage is TRBJ1-4; D may be TRBD1 (5 bases). The CDR3 extends over 15 amino acids. Trimming pared 4 bases from V and 5 bases from J, leaving 14 bases between. Germline values: CDR1 SGHAT, CDR2 FQNNGV.

This chain links TRBV5-1 with TRBJ1-6; possibly TRBD1 for D (5 bases). The germline CDR1 and CDR2 sequences are SGHRS and YFSETQ. The CDR3 loop spans 16 amino acids. V gave up 0 bases and J gave up 3 bases, with 10 bases separating them. The CDR3 DNA reads as TGCGCCAGCAGCTTGGGCAGGGAAAACTATAATTCACCCCTCCACTTT. Protein sequence: CASSLGRENYNSPLHF.

The gene calls are TRBV7-7 and TRBJ2-5; 11 nucleotides line up with TRBD1. In germline, CDR1 is SSHAT, CDR2 FNYEAQ (reference sequence). The CDR3 is made up of 14 amino acids. CDR3 coding DNA: TGTGCTAGCGGGCGGGACAGGGGGGAAGAGACCCAGTACTTC. Translation gives CASGRDRGEETQYF.

The chain is built from TRBV2 and TRBJ2-1, with D possibly being TRBD1 or TRBD2 (6 bases each). Germline CDR1 reads SNHLY; CDR2 reads FYNNEI. V was pared by 6 bases and J by 4 bases, with 16 bases between. CDR3 length: 15 residues. CDR3 protein: CASRLQGGLYNEQFF. In DNA, the CDR3 is TGTGCCAGCAGGCTACAGGGAGGACTTTACAATGAGCAGTTCTTC.

This chain links TRBV19 with TRBJ1-6; D unresolved. This CDR3 has 15 residues. Trimming shortened V by 5 bases and J by 0 bases, and 8 bases separated the two germline ends. Germline-derived CDR1 and CDR2 are LNHDA and SQIVND (reference sequence). CDR3 nucleotide sequence: TGTGCCAGTAGTCCCCAGAGCTCCTATAATTCACCCCTCCACTTT. It codes for CASSPQSSYNSPLHF.

The chain couples TRBV24-1 to TRBJ2-1, with TRBD2 matching 8 bases. Looked up from germline, CDR1 is KGHDR and CDR2 is SFDVKD. There are 16 residues in the CDR3. V was pared by 4 bases and J by 1 base, with 5 bases of the junction left unmatched. CDR3 region: CATSDSGTSSYNEQFF. The CDR3 bases are TGTGCCACCAGTGACTCCGGGACTAGTTCCTACAATGAGCAGTTCTTC.

This chain connects TRBV4-3 to TRBJ1-6, with a possible D match to TRBD1 (6 bases). This CDR3 is 15 amino acids long. V lost 4 bases to trimming and J lost 8 bases, with 15 bases between them. Germline lookup yields CDR1 LGHNA and CDR2 YSLEER. The CDR3 nucleotides are TGCGCCAGCAGCCTAGACAGGACCGTTCATTCACCCCTCCACTTT. It specifies CASSLDRTVHSPLHF.

V is TRBV5-1 and J is TRBJ2-7; D unclear. This CDR3 spans 13 amino acids. V lost 4 bases and J 1 base, leaving 9 bases between the germline ends. Looked up from germline, CDR1 is SGHRS and CDR2 is YFSETQ. CDR3 sequence reads: CASSDSLSYEQYF. As DNA, the CDR3 is TGCGCCAGCAGCGATTCACTGTCCTACGAGCAGTACTTC. Drawing the rest from reference TRBV5-1 and TRBJ2-7, the complete variable domain is KAGVTQTPRYLIKTRGQQVTLSCSPISGHRSVSWYQQTPGQGLQFLFEYFSETQRNKGNFPGRFSGRQFSNSRSEMNVSTLELGDSALYLCASSDSLSYEQYFGPGTRLTVT.

The genes are TRBV4-2 and TRBJ2-6; no clear D gene. Trimming took off 5 bases at V and 0 bases at J, with 8 bases between the two ends. CDR1 is LGHNA, CDR2 YNFKEQ, per germline. This CDR3 has 15 residues. CDR3 in DNA: TGTGCCAGCAGCAAGTCCGACTCTGGGGCCAACGTCCTGACTTTC. This sequence encodes CASSKSDSGANVLTF.

V usage is TRBV28 and J usage is TRBJ2-7; D possibly corresponds to TRBD2 (5 bases). CDR3 size: 15 residues. V was cut by 3 bases and J by 1 base, with 13 bases left in between. Germline assignment: CDR1 MDHEN and CDR2 SYDVKM. CDR3 coding DNA: TGTGCCAGCAGTTTGGTTAGAGGGCCGTCCTACGAGCAGTACTTC. Residues: CASSLVRGPSYEQYF.

This clone was recorded once. The chain recombines TRBV28 with TRBJ2-2; D gene ambiguous. Germline V gene data show CDR1 as MDHEN and CDR2 as SYDVKM. The CDR3 length is 13 residues. The V end was cut by 3 bases, the J end by 5 bases, with 7 bases between. CDR3 in DNA: TGTGCCAGCAGTTTTGGGCCGACCGGGGAGCTGTTTTTT. Its translation is CASSFGPTGELFF.

The chain combines TRBV10-1 with TRBJ2-3; D remains ambiguous. The CDR3 covers 14 residues. Germline V lookup: CDR1 WNHNN, CDR2 SYGVQD (reference sequence). Trimming cost V 0 bases and J 1 base, with 5 bases left between them. CDR3: CASSESSGTDTQYF. DNA for the CDR3: TGCGCCAGCAGTGAGTCAAGCGGCACAGATACGCAGTATTTT.

The V call is TRBV15, the J call TRBJ2-1; D gene unclear. The V and J ends lost 0 bases and 9 bases respectively, with 9 bases between them. This CDR3 comprises 13 residues. Looked up from germline, CDR1 is LNHNV and CDR2 is YYDKDF (reference sequence). CDR3 sequence reads: CATSRDVGLEQFF. For the CDR3, the DNA is TGTGCCACCAGCAGAGATGTGGGTCTTGAGCAGTTCTTC.

The rearrangement uses TRBV18 and TRBJ2-7; 8 bases line up with TRBD2. V shed 3 bases, J shed 2 bases, and the junction held 9 bases outside the gene matches. The germline gives CDR1 KGHSH, CDR2 LQKENI. The CDR3 totals 16 residues. CDR3 protein: CASSPGNGGGTYEQYF. CDR3 bases: TGTGCCAGCTCACCGGGGAACGGGGGGGGCACCTACGAGCAGTACTTC.

This chain connects TRBV4-2 to TRBJ2-1; D is perhaps TRBD1 (6 bases). The V end lost 0 bases, the J end lost 0 bases, and 9 bases lay between the germline ends. CDR3 length: 16 amino acids. Germline CDR1 and CDR2: LGHNA and YNFKEQ. CDR3 sequence reads: CASSQDLGGSYNEQFF. The CDR3 coding sequence is TGTGCCAGCAGCCAAGACTTAGGGGGCTCCTACAATGAGCAGTTCTTC.

The CDR3 sequence is CASSFLSREQYF. CDR3 DNA sequence: TGTGCCAGCAGCTTTCTGAGTCGCGAGCAGTACTTC. The rearrangement uses TRBV11-2 and TRBJ2-7; no clear D. This CDR3 is 12 amino acids long. Trimming took off 3 bases at V and 6 bases at J, with 9 bases between the two ends. Germline CDR1 and CDR2: SGHAT and FQNNGV.

The rearrangement uses TRBV12-3 or TRBV12-4 and TRBJ1-2, with no clear D. V was pared by 5 bases and J by 6 bases, with 7 bases between. There are 11 residues in the CDR3. The CDR3 is CASSRQDGYTF. The CDR3 DNA sequence: TGTGCCAGCAGTCGCCAGGATGGCTACACCTTC.

CDR3 loop: CASSLRSYNEQFF. As DNA, the CDR3 is TGTGCCAGCAGCTTGCGCAGTTACAATGAGCAGTTCTTC. The chain has TRBV5-6 and TRBJ2-1; D is undetermined. The CDR3 totals 13 residues. CDR1 and CDR2 from the germline V gene are SGHDT and YYEEEE. The ends were cut back, 1 base at V and 4 bases at J, with 6 bases in the middle.

The CDR3 loop is CATSRGQSQETQYF. For the CDR3, the DNA is TGTGCCACCAGCAGAGGACAGTCCCAAGAGACCCAGTACTTC. The rearrangement joins TRBV15 to TRBJ2-5; a weak D match, TRBD1 (5 bases). Germline-derived CDR1 and CDR2 are LNHNV and YYDKDF (reference sequence). The V and J ends lost 1 base and 1 base respectively, with 7 bases between them. The CDR3 sequence is 14 residues long. The whole variable domain, remainder taken from reference TRBV15 and TRBJ2-5, is DAMVIQNPRYQVTQFGKPVTLSCSQTLNHNVMYWYQQKSSQAPKLLFHYYDKDFNNEADTPDNFQSRRPNTSFCFLDIRSPGLGDTAMYLCATSRGQSQETQYFGPGTRLLVL.

This chain uses TRBV7-9 with TRBJ2-1, with 7 positions matching TRBD2. Germline lookup yields CDR1 SEHNR and CDR2 FQNEAQ (reference sequence). CDR3 size: 16 residues. Losses at the gene ends were 1 base for V and 0 bases for J; bases not matched to a gene: 3. The CDR3 DNA follows: TGTGCCAGCAGCTTAGTGGTAGCGGGCTCCTACAATGAGCAGTTCTTC. Translation: CASSLVVAGSYNEQFF.

This clone appeared a single time. CDR3 loop: CASRFGGTAQETQYF. The DNA of the CDR3 is TGTGCCAGCAGATTTGGTGGTACAGCGCAAGAGACCCAGTACTTC. The genes are TRBV27 and TRBJ2-5; no clear D. CDR1 is MNHEY and CDR2 is SMNVEV in the germline V gene (reference sequence). V dropped 6 bases and J dropped 2 bases, with 16 bases sitting between them. This CDR3 region has 15 residues.

V usage is TRBV6-2 or TRBV6-3 and J usage is TRBJ2-3, with a tentative D call TRBD1 (5 bases). Germline values: CDR1 MNHEY, CDR2 SVGEGT. The CDR3 spans 12 residues. The V end was cut by 2 bases, the J end by 8 bases, with 8 bases between. The CDR3 nucleotides are TGTGCCAGCAGTTACGGGGCAGCTACGCAGTATTTT. Translating gives CASSYGAATQYF.

The rearrangement joins TRBV6-5 to TRBJ1-1; the D is unclear. Trimming left V 7 bases short and J 1 base short, with 13 bases between. CDR3 length: 14 residues. Per germline, CDR1 MNHEY and CDR2 SVGAGI. In nucleotides, the CDR3 is TGTGCCAGCACCCCACCGGGCAGGAACACTGAAGCTTTCTTT. Translating it yields CASTPPGRNTEAFF.

V is TRBV7-6 and J is TRBJ2-6; D possibly corresponds to TRBD1 (6 bases). Germline V gene data show CDR1 as SGHVS and CDR2 as FNYEAQ. This CDR3 has 14 residues. V was cut by 5 bases and J by 1 base, with 6 bases left in between. CDR3 residues: CASSDRSGANVLTF. CDR3 nucleotide sequence: TGTGCCAGCAGCGACAGGTCTGGGGCCAACGTCCTGACTTTC.

The chain uses TRBV29-1 and TRBJ2-3; TRBD1 or TRBD2 may be the D gene (5 bases each). The CDR3 spans 14 residues. V lost 0 bases and J 2 bases, leaving 9 bases between the germline ends. From germline, CDR1 is SQVTM and CDR2 ANQGSEA. As DNA, the CDR3 is TGCAGCGTTGAAGATCGAGGGACCACAGATACGCAGTATTTT. Protein product: CSVEDRGTTDTQYF.

This clone has a single count. The J gene is TRBJ2-3, the V gene TRBV4-3, with 9 bases identical to TRBD1. The CDR3 is 17 amino acids. Germline values: CDR1 LGHNA, CDR2 YSLEER. V gave up 2 bases and J gave up 2 bases; unmatched junction bases: 8. CDR3 sequence (DNA): TGCGCCAGCAGCCAAAACGGGGGGACAGGGAACACAGATACGCAGTATTTT. Translation: CASSQNGGTGNTDTQYF.

The chain combines TRBV28 with TRBJ2-3; 7 nucleotides align to TRBD1. The CDR3 loop spans 13 amino acids. Germline lookup yields CDR1 MDHEN and CDR2 SYDVKM. V shed 5 bases, J shed 1 base, and the junction held 0 bases outside the gene matches. The CDR3 bases are TGTGCCAGCAGTGACAGGGGCACAGATACGCAGTATTTT. Its translation is CASSDRGTDTQYF.

The chain uses TRBV19 and TRBJ2-1; D call uncertain. Germline loops: CDR1 LNHDA, CDR2 SQIVND (reference sequence). The CDR3 sequence is 15 residues long. The germline V and J ends were trimmed by 2 bases and 0 bases, with 8 bases remaining between them. DNA for the CDR3: TGTGCCAGTAGTATATCTAGGAGCTCCTACAATGAGCAGTTCTTC. Translating gives CASSISRSSYNEQFF.

The rearrangement uses TRBV27 and TRBJ2-7; D may be TRBD2 (5 bases). V was cut by 6 bases and J by 2 bases, with 14 bases left in between. The CDR3 totals 14 residues. Looked up from germline, CDR1 is MNHEY and CDR2 is SMNVEV (reference sequence). The CDR3 region has the DNA TGTGCCAGCAGCCTACTCGGGGTAACCTACGAGCAGTACTTC. This encodes CASSLLGVTYEQYF.